This passage covers 7 T cell receptor beta chains from one sample sequenced in a study of spatial heterogeneity in lung cancer. TCRdb redid the calling of the 5' RACE reads with MiXCR, one entry per CDR3 protein. There are roughly 72,000 distinct CDR3 sequences in the sample; around 8.9% occur only once, and approximately 2% lies in the top ten. The sample's time point: blood at routine non-recurrence follow-up after resection. The specimen comprised PBMCs, sampled at follow-up. The origin of the receptors is a female donor with early-stage non-small cell lung cancer.

This clonotype was found many times. The V and J genes are TRBV23-1 and TRBJ2-2, with D unclear. TRBV23-1 is marked as an open reading frame, function uncertain. V shed 8 bases and J shed 0 bases, with 13 bases lying between them. The CDR3 length is 15 residues. Here the CDR3 reads CASPGVAANTGELFF. The CDR3 DNA sequence: TGCGCCAGCCCTGGGGTAGCAGCGAACACCGGGGAGCTGTTTTTT.

This chain uses TRBV19 with TRBJ2-4, with TRBD1 matching 8 bases. This CDR3 has 16 residues. Germline loops: CDR1 LNHDA, CDR2 SQIVND (reference sequence). Trimming cost V 4 bases and J 5 bases; bases outside gene matches: 10. The CDR3 DNA reads TGTGCCAGTAGTACCCAAACAGGGGGTTTTCAAAACATTCAGTACTTC. Translation: CASSTQTGGFQNIQYF.

A few counts support this clonotype. V is TRBV28 and J is TRBJ2-1; 8 nucleotides match TRBD2. V was pared by 6 bases and J by 7 bases, with 11 bases of the junction left unmatched. CDR1 is MDHEN, CDR2 SYDVKM, per germline. This CDR3 is built from 15 residues. The CDR3 region is CASSTTSGAGNEQFF. The DNA for the CDR3 is TGTGCCAGCAGCACAACTAGCGGCGCGGGGAATGAGCAGTTCTTC. Full variable domain (remainder filled in from reference TRBV28 and TRBJ2-1): DVKVTQSSRYLVKRTGEKVFLECVQDMDHENMFWYRQDPGLGLRLIYFSYDVKMKEKGDIPEGYSVSREKKERFSLILESASTNQTSMYLCASSTTSGAGNEQFFGPGTRLTVL.

This sequence joins TRBV12-5 and TRBJ2-1; D may be TRBD2 (6 bases). CDR1 and CDR2 from the germline V gene are LGHNT and FRNRAP. Trimming cost V 0 bases and J 9 bases, with 15 bases left between them. The CDR3 extends over 15 amino acids. The CDR3 loop is CASGLVLSGDIEQFF. In DNA, the CDR3 is TGTGCTAGTGGTTTGGTATTATCGGGAGACATTGAGCAGTTCTTC.

The CDR3: CASSSDFYGYTF. The CDR3 DNA is TGCGCCAGCAGCTCGGATTTTTATGGCTACACCTTC. The chain couples TRBV5-1 to TRBJ1-2; D unclear. CDR1 and CDR2 (germline): SGHRS, YFSETQ. The CDR3 contains 12 residues. Between the trimmed V and J ends, which lost 3 bases and 5 bases, there was a span of 8 bases.

This clonotype was seen at least ten times. This rearrangement joins TRBV29-1 to TRBJ1-1; the D gene is possibly TRBD1 (5 bases). Between the trimmed V and J ends, which lost 1 base and 1 base, there was a span of 10 bases. This CDR3 has 14 amino acids. The V gene's germline CDR1 is SQVTM and CDR2 ANQGSEA. As DNA, the CDR3 is TGCAGCGTTGAAGTTGGGGGGTCGAACACTGAAGCTTTCTTT. Translating it yields CSVEVGGSNTEAFF. The full variable domain, rest sourced from reference TRBV29-1 and TRBJ1-1, is SAVISQKPSRDICQRGTSLTIQCQVDSQVTMMFWYRQQPGQSLTLIATANQGSEATYESGFVIDKFPISRPNLTFSTLTVSNMSPEDSSIYLCSVEVGGSNTEAFFGQGTRLTVV.

The genes are TRBV4-1 and TRBJ2-2; D ambiguous. Germline CDR1 is MGHRA and CDR2 is YSYEKL. The CDR3 is 16 amino acids. With 2 bases removed from V and 4 bases from J, the gap between germline ends came to 14 bases. CDR3 DNA sequence: TGCGCCAGCAGCCAATCGAGTCGACCCCCCACCGGGGAGCTGTTTTTT. Translated, it gives CASSQSSRPPTGELFF.